This entry lists 12 T cell receptor beta chains sequenced from one sample in a study of blood T cell repertoires in COVID-19. Here immunoSEQ multiplex PCR was the method, and the copy in TCRdb shows in-frame clones only, minus some. The sample yields under 250,000 clones, 83% seen once. The sequenced sample consisted of PBMCs or T cells enriched from blood (not recorded which). These receptors originate from a middle-aged woman who had been exposed to COVID-19.

This chain connects TRBV7-2 to TRBJ2-3; perhaps TRBD2 as D (5 bases). CDR1 and CDR2 from the germline V gene are SGHTA and FQGNSA. The CDR3 spans 16 residues. Trimming stripped 6 bases from V and 3 bases from J, with 19 bases between. Written as DNA, the CDR3 is TGTGCCAGCAGATCGCAAGCCCCAGGCGGGACAGATACGCAGTATTTT. Its protein is CASRSQAPGGTDTQYF.

The rearrangement joins TRBV25-1 to TRBJ2-3; TRBD2 agrees at 8 bases. The CDR3 totals 16 residues. V lost 6 bases, J lost 3 bases, and 11 bases stayed unmatched. The V gene's germline CDR1 is MGHDK and CDR2 SYGVNS. The CDR3 reads CASSPSSGGPTDTQYF. The DNA of the CDR3 is TGTGCCAGCAGCCCCTCGAGCGGGGGCCCTACAGATACGCAGTATTTT.

V is TRBV25-1 and J is TRBJ1-4, with D maybe TRBD1 (5 bases). CDR1 MGHDK and CDR2 SYGVNS come from the germline V gene. Deletions cut 1 base from V and 5 bases from J, with 8 bases between. This CDR3 contains 14 residues. DNA of the CDR3: TGTGCCAGCAGTGAATGGGGGGGGAATGAAAAACTGTTTTTT. Protein sequence: CASSEWGGNEKLFF.

The chain couples TRBV19 to TRBJ2-1; TRBD1 is a possible D gene (6 bases). CDR1 is LNHDA and CDR2 is SQIVND in the germline V gene (reference sequence). This CDR3 contains 13 residues. Trimming took off 7 bases at V and 6 bases at J, with 13 bases between the two ends. The CDR3 DNA sequence: TGTGCCAGTAAGGGCAGGGGCCCCAATGAGCAGTTCTTC. Encoded protein: CASKGRGPNEQFF.

The chain has TRBV7-9 and TRBJ2-2; 12 bases line up with TRBD2. Germline-derived CDR1 and CDR2 are SEHNR and FQNEAQ (reference sequence). V trimming: 5 bases; J trimming: 5 bases; junction bases outside the gene matches: 12. The CDR3 has 18 amino acids. The CDR3 DNA reads TGTGCCAGCAGCAAGACTAGCGGGGGTGACTTCTGGACCGGGGAGCTGTTTTTT. It codes for CASSKTSGGDFWTGELFF.

The rearrangement links TRBV3-1 (or the pseudogene TRBV3-2) to TRBJ2-4; D is uncertain. Germline-derived CDR1 and CDR2 are LGHDT and YNNKEL (reference sequence). CDR3 length equals 13 residues. V was clipped by 1 base and J by 7 bases, with 8 bases between them. The CDR3 DNA sequence: TGTGCCAGCAGCCAAGTTAGCACTAACATTCAGTACTTC. Protein sequence: CASSQVSTNIQYF.

The sample holds many counts of this clone. The chain carries TRBV14 and TRBJ1-2, with 7 bases fitting TRBD1. The CDR3 is 15 amino acids. In germline, CDR1 is SGHDN, CDR2 FVKESK. The V gene end was trimmed by 3 bases and the J gene end by 5 bases; junction bases not matched to a gene: 9. Here the CDR3 reads CASSQLQGWLYGYTF. The CDR3 DNA sequence: TGTGCCAGCAGCCAGTTACAGGGGTGGTTATATGGCTACACCTTC.

The chain couples TRBV11-3 to TRBJ1-2, with TRBD1 identical over 8 bases. CDR1 is SGHNT, CDR2 YENEEA, per germline. The CDR3 consists of 13 residues. J gave up 6 bases and V 3 bases, and 3 bases lay outside the gene matches. CDR3 sequence reads: CASSFSGGNGYTF. CDR3 DNA sequence: TGTGCCAGCAGCTTCTCAGGGGGCAATGGCTACACCTTC.

The chain has TRBV3-1 (or the pseudogene TRBV3-2) and TRBJ1-1; D may be TRBD1 (5 bases). V was pared by 3 bases and J by 0 bases, with 8 bases between. Germline V lookup: CDR1 LGHDT, CDR2 YNNKEL (reference sequence). CDR3 size: 14 residues. CDR3 in amino acids: CASSQGGLNTEAFF. DNA of the CDR3: TGTGCCAGCAGCCAGGGGGGGTTGAACACTGAAGCTTTCTTT.

This clone was detected only once. This chain links TRBV6-6 with TRBJ1-6, with 7 nucleotides matching TRBD1. The CDR3 covers 16 residues. The V segment lost 0 bases and the J segment 8 bases; nucleotides outside the gene matches: 7. Germline V gene lookup returns CDR1 MNHNY and CDR2 SVGAGI (reference sequence). The DNA for the CDR3 is TGTGCCAGCAGTTACTCGGAGTTTGGGACAGATTCACCCCTCCACTTT. It is translated as CASSYSEFGTDSPLHF.

This clone was recorded once. This chain links TRBV6-5 with TRBJ2-7, with TRBD2 as a possible D gene (5 bases). Trimming stripped 6 bases from V and 3 bases from J, with 15 bases between. CDR3 size: 14 residues. Germline V CDR1 and CDR2: MNHEY, SVGAGI. The CDR3 here is CASSLGGSLYEQYF. CDR3 nucleotide sequence: TGTGCCAGCAGCCTAGGAGGATCTCTCTACGAGCAGTACTTC.

The chain has TRBV2 and TRBJ2-1; 7 bases line up with TRBD1. From germline, CDR1 is SNHLY and CDR2 FYNNEI. CDR3 size: 16 residues. J was trimmed by 0 bases and V by 6 bases; bases with no gene match: 8. In DNA form, the CDR3 reads TGTGCCAGCAGGTTCCGACAGGGCAGCTCCTACAATGAGCAGTTCTTC. Translating gives CASRFRQGSSYNEQFF.